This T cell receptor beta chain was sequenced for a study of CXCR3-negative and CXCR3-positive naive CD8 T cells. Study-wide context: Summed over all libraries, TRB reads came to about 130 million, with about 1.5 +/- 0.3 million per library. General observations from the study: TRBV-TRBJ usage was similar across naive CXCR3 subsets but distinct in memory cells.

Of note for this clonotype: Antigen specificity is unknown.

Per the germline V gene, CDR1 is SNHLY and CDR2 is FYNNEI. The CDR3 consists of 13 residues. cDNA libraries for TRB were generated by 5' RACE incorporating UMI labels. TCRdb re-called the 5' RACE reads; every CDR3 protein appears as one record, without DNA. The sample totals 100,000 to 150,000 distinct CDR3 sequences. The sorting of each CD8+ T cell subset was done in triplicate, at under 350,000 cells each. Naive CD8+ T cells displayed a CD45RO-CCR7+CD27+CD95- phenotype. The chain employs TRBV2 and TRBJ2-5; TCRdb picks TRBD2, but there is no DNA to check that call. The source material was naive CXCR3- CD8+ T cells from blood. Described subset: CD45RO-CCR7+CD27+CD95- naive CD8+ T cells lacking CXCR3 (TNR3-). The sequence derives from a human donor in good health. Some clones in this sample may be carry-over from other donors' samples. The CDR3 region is CASSPTGAETQYF. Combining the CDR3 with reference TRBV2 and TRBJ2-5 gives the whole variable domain EPEVTQTPSHQVTQMGQEVILRCVPISNHLYFYWYRQILGQKVEFLVSFYNNEISEKSEIFDDQFSVERPDGSNFTLKIRSTKLEDSAMYFCASSPTGAETQYFGPGTRLLVL.